Included here is one TCR beta chain sequence, with context. Its antigen is unknown. The data were obtained in a study of regulatory T cells in long-lasting Graves disease. The CDR3 loop spans 14 amino acids. V was clipped by 3 bases and J by 3 bases, with 9 bases between them. Germline-derived CDR1 and CDR2 are LNHDA and SQIVND (reference sequence). Arm-PCR of CDR3 regions with iRepertoire HTBI primers generated TCR beta libraries. Each CDR3 protein is one row after TCRdb ran MiXCR on the multiplex PCR reads. The table includes a few hundred thousand distinct CDR3 sequences, about 15% detected once. Documented time point: newly diagnosed GD, antithyroid drugs for less than 3 months. PBMC-extracted RNA yielded the TCR library. With EDTA tubes as the receptacles, 7.5 to 9 milliliters of peripheral blood were drawn. Study conclusions and caveats: Reduced TCR diversity was observed in persistent Graves' patients versus newly diagnosed patients. The small sample size may have reduced accuracy.

This sample also belongs to another study, concerning T cells in Graves' hyperthyroidism and ophthalmopathy. This second study notes: Expanded thyroid clonotypes (above 0.001) were mostly also found in blood.

The chain recombines TRBV19 with TRBJ2-1; D uncertain. Material: peripheral blood mononuclear cells (PBMCs), obtained at new diagnosis, from a patient treated with antithyroid drugs. This clonotype originated in a woman in her thirties or forties with Graves disease. As DNA, the CDR3 is TGTGCCAGTAGTATGGGCGGAGACTACAATGAGCAGTTCTTC. Amino acid sequence: CASSMGGDYNEQFF.